The clone carrying this T cell receptor beta chain was seen ten or more times. Antigen: not known. The sample originates from a study of neurological immune-mediated disorders. Findings of the study overall: Private repertoires in all groups were suggested by the finding that expanded clones across subjects shared no CDR3 amino acid sequences.

The cDNA was synthesized by 5'RACE incorporating 10-nucleotide random UMIs. TCRdb processed the 5' RACE reads anew with MiXCR; each CDR3 protein has one entry. The sample has 53,000 or so distinct CDR3 sequences, roughly 8% seen once. The CDR3 covers 14 residues. Looked up from germline, CDR1 is SGHTA and CDR2 is FQGNSA. V dropped 5 bases and J dropped 3 bases, with 11 bases sitting between them. Stated time point: longitudinal time-point 3. Healthy control samples came from blood bank volunteers in Maryland, USA. Unsorted libraries were prepared from 2 million PBMCs that had been stored at -80 C. The material sequenced was PBMCs. The V and J genes are TRBV7-2 and TRBJ2-1; D remains ambiguous. The sequence was obtained from a woman aged 35 to 49 in good health. The CDR3 DNA follows: TGTGCCAGCAGCGTGACGGGCCTCTACAATGAGCAGTTCTTC. It translates to CASSVTGLYNEQFF.